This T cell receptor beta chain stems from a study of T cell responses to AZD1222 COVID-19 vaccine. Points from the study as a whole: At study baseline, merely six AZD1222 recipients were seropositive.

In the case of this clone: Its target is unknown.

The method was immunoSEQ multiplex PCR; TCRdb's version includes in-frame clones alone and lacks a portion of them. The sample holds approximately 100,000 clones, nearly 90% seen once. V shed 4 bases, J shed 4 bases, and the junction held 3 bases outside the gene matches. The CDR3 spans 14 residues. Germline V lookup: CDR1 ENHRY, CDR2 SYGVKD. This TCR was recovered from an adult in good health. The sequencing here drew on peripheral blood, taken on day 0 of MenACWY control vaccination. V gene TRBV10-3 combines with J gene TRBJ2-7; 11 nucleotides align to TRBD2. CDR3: CAISGGTSGYEQYF. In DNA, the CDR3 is TGTGCCATCAGTGGAGGGACTAGCGGTTACGAGCAGTACTTC.